This entry lists 27 T cell receptor beta chains sequenced from one sample in a study of T cell responses to AZD1222 COVID-19 vaccine. Assay used: immunoSEQ multiplex PCR; TCRdb lists only in-frame clones, some missing. Of 98,000 or so clones detected, approximately 84% appear once; the ten largest clones hold more than 13%. The specimen was peripheral blood, collected 28 days after the second AZD1222 dose. The receptors shown here come from an adult who received the AZD1222 COVID-19 vaccine.

The V call is TRBV9, the J call TRBJ1-3; 8 positions match TRBD1. Germline V gene sequence: CDR1 SGDLS, CDR2 YYNGEE. Trimming removed 0 bases from V and 4 bases from J; junction bases left unmatched: 9. The CDR3 is 17 amino acids. The CDR3 DNA is TGTGCCAGCAGCGTAGGGACAGGGCGGCTTTTCGGAAACACCATATATTTT. It specifies CASSVGTGRLFGNTIYF.

The genes are TRBV5-5 and TRBJ2-7, with D possibly matching TRBD1 (6 bases). The CDR3 runs 14 residues. With 5 bases removed from V and 7 bases from J, the gap between germline ends came to 19 bases. The germline V gene encodes CDR1 SGHKS and CDR2 YYEKEE (reference sequence). The CDR3 sequence: CASRFTGSRNEQYF. CDR3 DNA sequence: TGTGCCAGCAGATTCACAGGGTCAAGGAATGAGCAGTACTTC.

This chain joins TRBV5-6 and TRBJ2-2; 13 nucleotides match TRBD2. Germline V gene data show CDR1 as SGHDT and CDR2 as YYEEEE. The CDR3 loop spans 16 amino acids. The V segment lost 3 bases and the J segment 7 bases; nucleotides outside the gene matches: 6. The DNA of the CDR3 is TGTGCCAGCAGCTCCGGACTAGCGGGAGTAGGCGGGGAGCTGTTTTTT. It is translated as CASSSGLAGVGGELFF.

V and J are TRBV11-3 and TRBJ1-2; D uncertain. V lost 1 base to trimming and J lost 4 bases, with 10 bases between them. The CDR3 runs 14 residues. Germline V gene lookup returns CDR1 SGHNT and CDR2 YENEEA. The DNA of the CDR3 is TGTGCCAGCAGCTTAGGAAGGGCGGCCTATGGCTACACCTTC. This sequence encodes CASSLGRAAYGYTF.

J is TRBJ1-6 and V is TRBV11-3, with unresolved D. Trimming removed 5 bases from V and 0 bases from J, with 8 bases in between. Per germline, CDR1 SGHNT and CDR2 YENEEA. CDR3 length: 15 amino acids. The CDR3, as DNA: TGTGCCAGCAGCATCAGTAACTCCTATAATTCACCCCTCCACTTT. Amino acid sequence: CASSISNSYNSPLHF.

This clone has a handful of counts. The chain links TRBV5-4 to TRBJ1-1, with D perhaps TRBD1 (5 bases). Germline assignment: CDR1 SGHNT and CDR2 YYREEE (reference sequence). The ends were cut back, 2 bases at V and 3 bases at J, with 11 bases in the middle. CDR3 length equals 14 residues. CDR3 bases: TGTGCCAGCAGCTTACCAGGGAGGGACACTGAAGCTTTCTTT. Translated: CASSLPGRDTEAFF.

The V and J genes are TRBV7-4 and TRBJ2-2; TRBD2 aligns across 8 bases. The CDR3 consists of 15 residues. The germline gives CDR1 SGHVT, CDR2 SQSDAQ. With 3 bases clipped from V and 7 bases from J, the junction kept 7 bases outside the gene matches. Written as DNA, the CDR3 is TGTGCCAGCAGCTTGGATCGGGGGGGTGGCGGGGAGCTGTTTTTT. Protein: CASSLDRGGGGELFF.

This chain connects TRBV2 to TRBJ2-5; 8 bases fit TRBD1. Germline assignment: CDR1 SNHLY and CDR2 FYNNEI. The CDR3 loop spans 14 amino acids. The trim removed 3 bases at V and 2 bases at J, leaving 2 bases unmatched. DNA of the CDR3: TGTGCCAGCAGTGATCGGACAGGGCAAGAGACCCAGTACTTC. Residues: CASSDRTGQETQYF.

V gene TRBV28 combines with J gene TRBJ1-5, with 9 bases identical to TRBD1. The CDR3 sequence is 16 residues long. Losses at the gene ends were 2 bases for V and 4 bases for J; bases not matched to a gene: 6. CDR1 is MDHEN and CDR2 is SYDVKM in the germline V gene. CDR3 residues: CASSLIEQGANQPQHF. The DNA for the CDR3 is TGTGCCAGCAGTTTAATCGAACAGGGGGCAAATCAGCCCCAGCATTTT.

V usage is TRBV13 and J usage is TRBJ1-1; possibly TRBD1 for D (6 bases). The CDR3 is made up of 15 amino acids. From germline, CDR1 is PRHDT and CDR2 FYEKMQ (reference sequence). V dropped 5 bases and J dropped 6 bases, with 19 bases sitting between them. The CDR3 reads CASSPKGFWGPEAFF. The CDR3 DNA follows: TGTGCCAGCAGCCCGAAAGGGTTTTGGGGGCCTGAAGCTTTCTTT.

There are a few counts of this clone. The J gene is TRBJ1-6, the V gene TRBV9; D remains unclear. Trimming stripped 4 bases from V and 7 bases from J, with 12 bases between. Germline V lookup: CDR1 SGDLS, CDR2 YYNGEE. This CDR3 region has 14 residues. The chain's CDR3 is CASSPNFGNSPLHF. DNA of the CDR3: TGTGCCAGCAGCCCCAATTTTGGGAATTCACCCCTCCACTTT.

V gene TRBV12-3 or TRBV12-4 combines with J gene TRBJ1-1, with D unclear. V was cut by 1 base and J by 7 bases, with 10 bases left in between. CDR3 length: 13 amino acids. The CDR3 nucleotides read TGTGCCAGCAGTTTAGGGCAAGTCCGTGAAGCTTTCTTT. Translated, it gives CASSLGQVREAFF.

The CDR3 DNA reads as TGTGCCACCAGCAGAGATAGGTCCAGGGTGGGAAACACCATATATTTT. It encodes CATSRDRSRVGNTIYF. The chain recombines TRBV15 with TRBJ1-3; D perhaps matches TRBD1 (5 bases). The CDR3 is 16 residues long. Germline CDR1 reads LNHNV; CDR2 reads YYDKDF (reference sequence). Trimming stripped 0 bases from V and 4 bases from J, with 13 bases between.

The rearrangement joins TRBV11-3 to TRBJ2-7, with D tentatively TRBD1 (6 bases). The CDR3 spans 12 residues. V shed 5 bases and J shed 4 bases, with 9 bases lying between them. CDR1 and CDR2 from the germline V gene are SGHNT and YENEEA. The CDR3, as DNA: TGTGCCAGCAGCAACAGGGCGTACGAGCAGTACTTC. This translates into CASSNRAYEQYF.

The genes are TRBV5-1 and TRBJ2-5; perhaps TRBD1 as D (6 bases). V lost 4 bases, J lost 0 bases, and 7 bases lay in between. This CDR3 has 13 amino acids. The germline gives CDR1 SGHRS, CDR2 YFSETQ. The CDR3 DNA sequence: TGCGCCAGCAGCGGGGACAACCAAGAGACCCAGTACTTC. This encodes CASSGDNQETQYF.

The rearrangement uses TRBV10-3 and TRBJ1-1, with a weak D call TRBD1 (5 bases). The V and J ends lost 6 bases and 1 base respectively, with 12 bases between them. Germline CDR1 ENHRY, CDR2 SYGVKD. This CDR3 has 14 residues. CDR3 nucleotides: TGTGCCATCAGGGTCGGGGGGGAGAACACTGAAGCTTTCTTT. Encoded protein: CAIRVGGENTEAFF.

The V and J genes are TRBV7-6 and TRBJ1-2; the D gene is possibly TRBD1 (6 bases). V lost 6 bases to trimming and J lost 5 bases, with 28 bases between them. This CDR3 contains 18 residues. Germline CDR1 reads SGHVS; CDR2 reads FNYEAQ. The CDR3 loop is CASSTRPGGAFDRYGYTF. CDR3 sequence (DNA): TGTGCCAGCAGTACTAGGCCCGGGGGCGCATTCGATCGGTATGGCTACACCTTC.

The rearrangement links TRBV10-3 to TRBJ2-7, with 11 bases lining up with TRBD2. Germline trimming cut 4 bases from V and 0 bases from J; bases unmatched to any gene: 8. Germline lookup yields CDR1 ENHRY and CDR2 SYGVKD. This CDR3 contains 17 residues. The CDR3 DNA sequence: TGTGCCATCAGTGGCGATAGCGGGAGGGGGAGCTCCTACGAGCAGTACTTC. This gives the protein CAISGDSGRGSSYEQYF.

The chain combines TRBV19 with TRBJ2-3; D may be TRBD1 or TRBD2 (5 bases each). This CDR3 is 15 amino acids long. CDR1 is LNHDA and CDR2 is SQIVND in the germline V gene (reference sequence). V was trimmed by 10 bases and J by 0 bases, leaving 17 bases between them. The chain's CDR3 is CATLGTGPSTDTQYF. The CDR3 region has the DNA TGTGCCACCTTGGGGACGGGTCCCAGCACAGATACGCAGTATTTT.

As DNA, the CDR3 is TGTGCCAGCAGCTTAACGCTGGCGGGGGGTTCGGATACGCAGTATTTT. Protein product: CASSLTLAGGSDTQYF. The chain uses TRBV7-3 and TRBJ2-3, with 8 bases aligning to TRBD2. J lost 6 bases, V lost 0 bases, and 8 bases had no gene match. Germline V gives CDR1 SGHTA, CDR2 FQGTGA. The CDR3 totals 16 residues. Full variable domain (missing parts from reference TRBV7-3 and TRBJ2-3): GAGVSQTPSNKVTEKGKYVELRCDPISGHTALYWYRQSLGQGPEFLIYFQGTGAADDSGLPNDRFFAVRPEGSVSTLKIQRTERGDSAVYLCASSLTLAGGSDTQYFGPGTRLTVL.

The rearrangement joins TRBV6-1 to TRBJ1-1, with D perhaps TRBD1 (5 bases). The CDR3 loop spans 14 amino acids. V was trimmed by 2 bases and J by 5 bases, leaving 12 bases between them. Germline V lookup: CDR1 MNHNS, CDR2 SASEGT. CDR3 nucleotide sequence: TGTGCCAGCAGTGAAACAGGCAGAAGGACTGAAGCTTTCTTT. It specifies CASSETGRRTEAFF.

The chain's CDR3 is CASSLSESSTQPQHF. The DNA of the CDR3 is TGTGCCAGCTCACTTTCTGAATCCTCCACTCAGCCCCAGCATTTT. The chain links TRBV18 to TRBJ1-5; D unresolved. The CDR3 is made up of 15 amino acids. Per germline, CDR1 KGHSH and CDR2 LQKENI. Trimming shortened V by 4 bases and J by 6 bases, and 16 bases separated the two germline ends. The variable domain in full, with the rest retrieved from reference TRBV18 and TRBJ1-5, is NAGVMQNPRHLVRRRGQEARLRCSPMKGHSHVYWYRQLPEEGLKFMVYLQKENIIDESGMPKERFSAEFPKEGPSILRIQQVVRGDSAAYFCASSLSESSTQPQHFGDGTRLSIL.

The chain combines TRBV3-1 (or the pseudogene TRBV3-2) with TRBJ2-5, with D possibly matching TRBD2 (5 bases). Trimming pared 3 bases from V and 2 bases from J, leaving 16 bases between. Germline lookup yields CDR1 LGHDT and CDR2 YNNKEL (reference sequence). This CDR3 contains 16 residues. The CDR3 protein is CASSQDMAGGQETQYF. Written as DNA, the CDR3 is TGTGCCAGCAGCCAGGATATGGCCGGAGGACAAGAGACCCAGTACTTC.

This clone has only one observation. This chain joins TRBV7-3 and TRBJ1-1; 8 nucleotides match TRBD1. The CDR3 consists of 15 residues. Trimming removed 5 bases from V and 2 bases from J; junction bases left unmatched: 7. Germline values: CDR1 SGHTA, CDR2 FQGTGA. The CDR3 sequence: CASSPHRGRNTEAFF. CDR3 in DNA: TGTGCCAGCAGCCCCCACAGGGGGAGAAACACTGAAGCTTTCTTT.

The chain links TRBV7-3 to TRBJ1-6; no firm D call. V lost 3 bases and J lost 7, with 13 bases in between. This CDR3 contains 15 residues. The germline CDR1 and CDR2 sequences are SGHTA and FQGTGA. This CDR3 reads CASSFDERLNSPLHF. CDR3 DNA sequence: TGTGCCAGCAGCTTCGATGAACGCCTGAATTCACCCCTCCACTTT.

The chain recombines TRBV19 with TRBJ1-5; 10 bases map to TRBD1. Germline V gene data show CDR1 as LNHDA and CDR2 as SQIVND (reference sequence). The CDR3 consists of 14 residues. The junction had 6 bases not matched to a gene; V was cut back by 7 bases and J by 6 bases. CDR3 DNA: TGTGCCAGTACTTGGGACAGGGGAAGTCAGCCCCAGCATTTT. Its protein is CASTWDRGSQPQHF.

The chain employs TRBV3-1 (or the pseudogene TRBV3-2) and TRBJ1-1; 11 bases match TRBD1. This CDR3 is built from 17 residues. CDR1 and CDR2 from the germline V gene are LGHDT and YNNKEL (reference sequence). The V and J ends lost 2 bases and 2 bases, in that order; junction bases with no gene match: 7. For the CDR3, the DNA is TGTGCCAGCAGCCAAATGGGACAGGGGGAGAAAAACACTGAAGCTTTCTTT. As protein: CASSQMGQGEKNTEAFF.